This T cell receptor (beta chain) was identified during a study of blood T cells in healthy people across ages. This CDR3 region has 16 residues. The germline gives CDR1 SGDLS, CDR2 YYNGEE. V was cut by 0 bases and J by 2 bases, with 14 bases left in between. At least ten counts were recorded for this clonotype. Its antigen is currently unknown. Study outcomes and limitations: Naive T cell percentage strongly correlated with TCR beta diversity.

Through a sample-barcoded 5' primer and a J-beta primer mix, a second PCR was run for roughly 6 to 12 cycles. Sequencing yielded, for each sample, at least 3 million paired-end reads carrying CDR3. TCRdb independently ran MiXCR on the 5' RACE reads; one entry per CDR3 protein. The sample has 1.5 million to 2 million distinct CDR3 sequences; 28% are singletons. Sequenced material: blood. The sequence was collected from a woman in her thirties in good health. This chain uses TRBV9 with TRBJ2-5; D may be TRBD1 or TRBD2 (5 bases each). CDR3 loop: CASSVGSGTGQETQYF. DNA for the CDR3: TGTGCCAGCAGCGTAGGCTCCGGGACGGGACAAGAGACCCAGTACTTC.